A selection of T cell receptor beta chains follows, all from one sample in a study of T-cell reconstitution after alpha-beta-depleted transplantation in children. TCRdb independently ran MiXCR on the PCR reads; one entry per CDR3 protein. The sample lists some 300,000 distinct CDR3 sequences, almost 8% seen once, with 8.5% to 9.5% in the top ten. This material consisted of peripheral blood, taken 360 days after TCRalphabeta/CD19-depleted stem cell transplant. Receptors were obtained from a female patient between 2 and 10 years old who had a stem cell transplant for Fanconi anemia, so the T cells may come from the graft donor. Both conserved end residues are part of each CDR3. D genes are given only for firm matches. The size field is filled for only some rows; it gives once, few, many or a size class.

cdr3_length	d_call	j_call	v_call	clone_size	cdr3_nt	cdr3_aa
13	-	TRBJ1-2	TRBV10-3	many	TGTGCCATAAACGACAGACCGCTTTATGGCTACACCTTC	CAINDRPLYGYTF
18	TRBD2	TRBJ2-7	TRBV4-2	many	TGTGCCAGCAGCCAAAGCGGTCTAGCGGGAGGGTACCCCTACGAGCAGTACTTC	CASSQSGLAGGYPYEQYF
17	-	TRBJ2-2	TRBV9	many	TGTGCCAGCAGCGTAGGCGGTTTGACGGACTACACCGGGGAGCTGTTTTTT	CASSVGGLTDYTGELFF
16	TRBD2	TRBJ2-4	TRBV5-1	few	TGCGCCAGCAGCTTGCCCCTAGCGGGGGGCCGAAACATTCAGTACTTC	CASSLPLAGGRNIQYF
17	-	TRBJ2-3	TRBV5-1	-	TGCGCCAGCAGCTTGGTAGTAGTAGGGATAGCGTGGGATACGCAGTATTTT	CASSLVVVGIAWDTQYF
17	-	TRBJ1-1	TRBV5-1	-	TGCGCCAGCAGCTTGGGACCAGCGGGTCGGGTTTTCACTGAAGCTTTCTTT	CASSLGPAGRVFTEAFF
16	TRBD1	TRBJ1-2	TRBV5-6	few	TGTGCCAGCAGCCTCATCGGACAGGGGGCTAACTATGGCTACACCTTC	CASSLIGQGANYGYTF
14	TRBD2	TRBJ2-2	TRBV9	-	TGTGCCAGCATGTCAACTAGCGGGGCCGGGGAGCTGTTTTTT	CASMSTSGAGELFF
13	TRBD1	TRBJ2-1	TRBV20-1	-	TGCAGTGCTAGAAGGGCGGCAGGGGGTGAGCAGTTCTTC	CSARRAAGGEQFF
13	-	TRBJ2-1	TRBV11-2	many	TGTGCCAGCAGCTCCGACAGGCTGAATGAGCAGTTCTTC	CASSSDRLNEQFF
14	TRBD2	TRBJ2-7	TRBV5-1	few	TGCGCCAGCAGGAATGGCGGGAGCCAAGACGAGCAGTACTTC	CASRNGGSQDEQYF
14	-	TRBJ2-1	TRBV5-1	many	TGCGCCAGCAGCGACGCCAGCTCCTACAATGAGCAGTTCTTC	CASSDASSYNEQFF